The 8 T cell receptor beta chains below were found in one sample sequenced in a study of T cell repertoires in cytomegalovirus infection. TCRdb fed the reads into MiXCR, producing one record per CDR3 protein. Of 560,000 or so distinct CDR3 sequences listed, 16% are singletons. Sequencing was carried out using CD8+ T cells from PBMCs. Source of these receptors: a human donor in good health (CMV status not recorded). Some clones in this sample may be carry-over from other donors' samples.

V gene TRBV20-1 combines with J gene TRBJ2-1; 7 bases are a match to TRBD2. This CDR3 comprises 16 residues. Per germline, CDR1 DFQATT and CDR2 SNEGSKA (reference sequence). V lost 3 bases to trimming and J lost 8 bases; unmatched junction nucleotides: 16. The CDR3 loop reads CSASKGGDHLLDEQFF. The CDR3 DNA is TGCAGTGCTAGTAAGGGAGGGGACCACCTCTTGGATGAGCAGTTCTTC.

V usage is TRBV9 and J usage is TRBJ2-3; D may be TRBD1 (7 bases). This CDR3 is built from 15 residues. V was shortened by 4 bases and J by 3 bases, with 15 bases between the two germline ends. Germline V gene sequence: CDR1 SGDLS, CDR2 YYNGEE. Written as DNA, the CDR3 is TGTGCCAGCAGCCTCGGACAGGCGGGGACAGATACGCAGTATTTT. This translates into CASSLGQAGTDTQYF. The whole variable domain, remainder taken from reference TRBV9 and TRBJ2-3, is DSGVTQTPKHLITATGQRVTLRCSPRSGDLSVYWYQQSLDQGLQFLIQYYNGEERAKGNILERFSAQQFPDLHSELNLSSLELGDSALYFCASSLGQAGTDTQYFGPGTRLTVL.

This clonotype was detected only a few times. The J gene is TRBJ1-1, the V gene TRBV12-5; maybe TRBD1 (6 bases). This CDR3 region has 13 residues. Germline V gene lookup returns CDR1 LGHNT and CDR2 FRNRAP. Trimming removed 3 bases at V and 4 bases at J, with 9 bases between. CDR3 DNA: TGTGCTAGTGGTTTTAGAGGGGGCACTGAAGCTTTCTTT. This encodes CASGFRGGTEAFF. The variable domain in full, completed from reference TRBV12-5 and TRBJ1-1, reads DARVTQTPRHKVTEMGQEVTMRCQPILGHNTVFWYRQTMMQGLELLAYFRNRAPLDDSGMPKDRFSAEMPDATLATLKIQPSEPRDSAVYFCASGFRGGTEAFFGQGTRLTVV.

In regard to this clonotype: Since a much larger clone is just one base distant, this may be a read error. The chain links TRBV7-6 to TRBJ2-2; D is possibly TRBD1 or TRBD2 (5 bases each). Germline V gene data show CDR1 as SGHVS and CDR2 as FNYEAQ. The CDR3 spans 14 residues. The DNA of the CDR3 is TGTGCCAGCAGCTTAGAAGAGGGGACCGGGGTGCTGTTTTTT. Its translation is CASSLEEGTGVLFF.

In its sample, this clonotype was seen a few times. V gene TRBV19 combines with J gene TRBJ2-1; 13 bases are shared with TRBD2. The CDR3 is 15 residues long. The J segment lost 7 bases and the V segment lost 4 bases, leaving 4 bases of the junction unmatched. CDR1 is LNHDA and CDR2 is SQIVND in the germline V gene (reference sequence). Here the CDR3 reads CASSTSGLAGNEQFF. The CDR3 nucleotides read TGTGCCAGTAGTACCTCGGGACTAGCGGGGAATGAGCAGTTCTTC.

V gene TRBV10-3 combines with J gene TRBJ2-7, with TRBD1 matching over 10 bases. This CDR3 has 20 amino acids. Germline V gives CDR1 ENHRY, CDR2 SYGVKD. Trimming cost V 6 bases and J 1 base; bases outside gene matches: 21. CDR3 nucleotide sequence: TGTGCCATCAGGGGGGGCTGGGACAGGGGTCGCCACCTACAATCCTACGAGCAGTACTTC. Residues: CAIRGGWDRGRHLQSYEQYF.

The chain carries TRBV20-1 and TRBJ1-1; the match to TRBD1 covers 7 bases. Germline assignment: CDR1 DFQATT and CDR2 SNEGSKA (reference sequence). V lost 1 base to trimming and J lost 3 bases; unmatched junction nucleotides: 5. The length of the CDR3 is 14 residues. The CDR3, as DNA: TGCAGTGCTAGAGTTCAGGGGGTCTACACTGAAGCTTTCTTT. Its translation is CSARVQGVYTEAFF.

The CDR3 DNA reads TGCAGTGCTAAGGACAGGGGGTTTACAACTAGAGGGACCGGGGAGCTGTTTTTT. Translating gives CSAKDRGFTTRGTGELFF. The chain recombines TRBV20-1 with TRBJ2-2, with 10 bases aligning to TRBD1. Trimming removed 4 bases from V and 5 bases from J; junction bases left unmatched: 16. CDR1 is DFQATT and CDR2 is SNEGSKA in the germline V gene (reference sequence). The CDR3 totals 18 residues.